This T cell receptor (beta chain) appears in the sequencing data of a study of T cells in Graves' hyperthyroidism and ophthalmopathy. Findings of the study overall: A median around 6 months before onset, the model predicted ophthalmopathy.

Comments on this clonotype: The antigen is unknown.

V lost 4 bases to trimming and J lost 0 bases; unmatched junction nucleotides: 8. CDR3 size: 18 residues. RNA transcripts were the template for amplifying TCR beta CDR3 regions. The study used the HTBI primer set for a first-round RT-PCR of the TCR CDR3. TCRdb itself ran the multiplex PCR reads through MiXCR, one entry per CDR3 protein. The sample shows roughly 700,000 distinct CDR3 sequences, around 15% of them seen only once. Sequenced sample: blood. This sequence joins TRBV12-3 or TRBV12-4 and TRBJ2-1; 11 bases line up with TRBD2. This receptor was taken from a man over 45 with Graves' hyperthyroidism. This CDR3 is CASSSTGTSGYSYNEQFF. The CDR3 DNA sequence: TGTGCCAGCAGTTCCACCGGGACTAGCGGATACTCCTACAATGAGCAGTTCTTC.